This T cell receptor beta chain originates from a study of vaccination and CD4 T cells after COVID-19. Cultured CD4+ T-cell DNA underwent Oncomine TCR Beta short-read sequencing. TCRdb independently ran MiXCR on the PCR reads; one entry per CDR3 protein. Among about 20,000 distinct CDR3 sequences, about 21% were seen once, and the ten largest hold approximately 8.6%. This clonotype has a handful of counts. Its antigen is not known. The CDR3 contains 16 residues. V dropped 0 bases and J dropped 2; count of bases not matched to a gene: 5. In germline, CDR1 is SGHNT, CDR2 YYREEE (reference sequence). Treatment defined: roughly 10-day PBMC culture with coronavirus spike peptide pools or control peptides (ViraFEST assay).

The sequencing input was cultured CD4+ T cells from blood. The clonotype was recovered from a human donor with COVID-19. V usage is TRBV5-4 and J usage is TRBJ2-3; 8 bases match TRBD2. The CDR3 DNA is TGTGCCAGCAGCTTGGGTATAGCGGGGAACACAGATACGCAGTATTTT. This codes for CASSLGIAGNTDTQYF. Drawing the rest from reference TRBV5-4 and TRBJ2-3, the complete variable domain is ETGVTQSPTHLIKTRGQQVTLRCSSQSGHNTVSWYQQALGQGPQFIFQYYREEENGRGNFPPRFSGLQFPNYSSELNVNALELDDSALYLCASSLGIAGNTDTQYFGPGTRLTVL.